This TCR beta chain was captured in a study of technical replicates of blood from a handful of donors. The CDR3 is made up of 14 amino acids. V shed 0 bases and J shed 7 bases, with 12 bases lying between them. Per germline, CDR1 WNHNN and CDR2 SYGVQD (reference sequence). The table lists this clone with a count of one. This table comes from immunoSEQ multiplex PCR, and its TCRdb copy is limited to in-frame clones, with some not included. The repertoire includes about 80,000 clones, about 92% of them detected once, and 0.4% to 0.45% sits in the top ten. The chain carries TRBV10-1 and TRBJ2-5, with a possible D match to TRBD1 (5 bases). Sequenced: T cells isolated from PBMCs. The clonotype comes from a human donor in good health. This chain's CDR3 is CASSESPREGTQYF. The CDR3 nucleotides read TGCGCCAGCAGTGAGTCTCCCAGGGAAGGGACCCAGTACTTC.